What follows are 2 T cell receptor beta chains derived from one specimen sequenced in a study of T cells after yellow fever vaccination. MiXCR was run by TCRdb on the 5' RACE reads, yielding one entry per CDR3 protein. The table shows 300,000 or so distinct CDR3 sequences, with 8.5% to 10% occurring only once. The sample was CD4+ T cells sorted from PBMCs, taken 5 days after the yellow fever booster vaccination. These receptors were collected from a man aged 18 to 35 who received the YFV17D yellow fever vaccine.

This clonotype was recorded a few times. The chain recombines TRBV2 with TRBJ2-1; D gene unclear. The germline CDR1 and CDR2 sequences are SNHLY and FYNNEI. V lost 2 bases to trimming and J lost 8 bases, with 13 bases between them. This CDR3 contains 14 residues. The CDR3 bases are TGTGCCAGCAGTGAACAGACCACTAATTATGAGCAGTTCTTC. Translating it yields CASSEQTTNYEQFF.

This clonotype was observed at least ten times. CDR3 in amino acids: CASSLEPSAGPAYEQYF. CDR3 nucleotides: TGCGCCAGCAGCTTGGAACCTTCAGCGGGGCCCGCCTACGAGCAGTACTTC. The chain has TRBV5-1 and TRBJ2-7; 7 bases are shared with TRBD2. Germline assignment: CDR1 SGHRS and CDR2 YFSETQ. CDR3 length: 17 amino acids. V was pared by 0 bases and J by 2 bases, with 11 bases of the junction left unmatched.